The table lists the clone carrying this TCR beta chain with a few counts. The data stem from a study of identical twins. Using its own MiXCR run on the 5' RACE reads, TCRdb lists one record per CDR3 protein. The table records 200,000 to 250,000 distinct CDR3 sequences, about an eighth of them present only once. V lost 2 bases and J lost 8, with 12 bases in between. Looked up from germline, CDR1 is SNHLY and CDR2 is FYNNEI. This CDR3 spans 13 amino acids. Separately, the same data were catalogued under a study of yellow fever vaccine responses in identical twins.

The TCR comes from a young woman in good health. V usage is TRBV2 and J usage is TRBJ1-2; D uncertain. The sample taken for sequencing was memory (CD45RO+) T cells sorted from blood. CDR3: CASSEWAEGGYTF. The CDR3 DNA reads TGTGCCAGCAGTGAATGGGCGGAAGGGGGCTACACCTTC.